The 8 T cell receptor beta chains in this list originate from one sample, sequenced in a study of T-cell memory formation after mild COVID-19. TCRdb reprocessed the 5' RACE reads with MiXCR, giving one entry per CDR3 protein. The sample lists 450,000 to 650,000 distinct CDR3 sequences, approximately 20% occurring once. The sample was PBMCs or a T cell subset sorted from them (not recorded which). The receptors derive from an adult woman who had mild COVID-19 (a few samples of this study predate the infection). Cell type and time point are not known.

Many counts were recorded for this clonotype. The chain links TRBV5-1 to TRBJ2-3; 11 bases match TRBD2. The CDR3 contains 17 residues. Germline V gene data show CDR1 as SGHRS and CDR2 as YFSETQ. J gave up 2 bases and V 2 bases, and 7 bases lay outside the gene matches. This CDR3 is CASSFSTSGGATDTQYF. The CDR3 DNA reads TGCGCCAGCAGCTTTTCTACTAGCGGGGGCGCCACAGATACGCAGTATTTT.

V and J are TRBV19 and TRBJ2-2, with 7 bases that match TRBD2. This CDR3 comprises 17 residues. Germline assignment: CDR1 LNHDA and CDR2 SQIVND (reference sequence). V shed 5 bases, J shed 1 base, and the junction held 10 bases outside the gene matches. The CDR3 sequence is CASSYGRRTGNTGELFF. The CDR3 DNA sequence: TGTGCCAGTAGTTACGGGAGGAGGACGGGGAACACCGGGGAGCTGTTTTTT.

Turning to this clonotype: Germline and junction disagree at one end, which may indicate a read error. In DNA form, the CDR3 reads TGTGCCACCAGCAGCCGCCCAGGAGGGGACCAGCTCCAGCATTTT. Its translation: CATSSRPGGDQLQHF. The chain links TRBV15 to TRBJ1-5; perhaps TRBD1 as D (5 bases). Looked up from germline, CDR1 is LNHNV and CDR2 is YYDKDF (reference sequence). CDR3 length: 15 amino acids.

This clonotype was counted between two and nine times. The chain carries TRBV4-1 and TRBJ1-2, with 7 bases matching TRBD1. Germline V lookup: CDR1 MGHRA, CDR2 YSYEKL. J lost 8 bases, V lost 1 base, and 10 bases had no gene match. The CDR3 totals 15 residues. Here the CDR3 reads CASSQVGSGGSGYTF. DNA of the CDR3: TGCGCCAGCAGCCAAGTAGGGTCAGGGGGATCGGGCTACACCTTC.

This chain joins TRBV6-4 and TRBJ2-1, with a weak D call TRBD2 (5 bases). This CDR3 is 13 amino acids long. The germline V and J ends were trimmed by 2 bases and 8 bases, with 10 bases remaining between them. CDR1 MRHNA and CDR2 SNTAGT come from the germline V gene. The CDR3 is CASSDRGVDEQFF. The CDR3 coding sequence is TGTGCCAGCAGTGACCGGGGAGTGGATGAGCAGTTCTTC.

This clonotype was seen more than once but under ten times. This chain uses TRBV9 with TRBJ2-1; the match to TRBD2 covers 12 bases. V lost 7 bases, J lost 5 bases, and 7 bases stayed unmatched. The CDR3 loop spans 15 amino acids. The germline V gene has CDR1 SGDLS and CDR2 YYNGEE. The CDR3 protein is CASLPSGGAHNEQFF. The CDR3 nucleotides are TGTGCCAGCCTCCCTAGCGGGGGGGCCCACAATGAGCAGTTCTTC.

CDR3 protein: CASSAPDVLNEQYF. The CDR3 coding sequence is TGTGCCAGCAGCGCCCCCGATGTACTTAACGAGCAGTACTTC. The chain employs TRBV9 and TRBJ2-7; D is unclear. The germline gives CDR1 SGDLS, CDR2 YYNGEE. The CDR3 spans 14 residues. Trimming shortened V by 3 bases and J by 5 bases, and 15 bases separated the two germline ends.

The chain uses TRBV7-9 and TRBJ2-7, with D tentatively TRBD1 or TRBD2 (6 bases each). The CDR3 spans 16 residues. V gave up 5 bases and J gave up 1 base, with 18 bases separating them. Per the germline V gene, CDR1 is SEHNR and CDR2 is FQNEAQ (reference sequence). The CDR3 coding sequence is TGTGCCAGCAGCCCGTTATGGGGGGCGCGGTCCTACGAGCAGTACTTC. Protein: CASSPLWGARSYEQYF.